The 22 T cell receptor beta chains below were found in one sample sequenced in a study of graft-versus-host responses after intestinal transplantation. Generated by immunoSEQ multiplex PCR, the TCRdb table keeps only in-frame clones and is missing some. The repertoire holds tens of thousands of clones, with approximately 88% as singletons. For these TCRs, the target antigens are not known. Here the sequenced sample was unstimulated CD8+ T cells sorted from spleen or lymph node cells, taken before intestinal transplant. The receptor source for this set is a human donor who received an intestinal transplant.

The J gene is TRBJ1-4, the V gene TRBV27; the D is unclear. Trimming removed 4 bases from V and 5 bases from J, with 8 bases in between. Looked up from germline, CDR1 is MNHEY and CDR2 is SMNVEV (reference sequence). This CDR3 spans 13 amino acids. The CDR3 loop reads CASSYGENEKLFF. For the CDR3, the DNA is TGTGCCAGCAGTTACGGAGAGAATGAAAAACTGTTTTTT.

This clone is termed medium-sized (0.01 to 0.1%). The gene calls are TRBV19 and TRBJ1-2, with TRBD1 matching 7 bases. With 5 bases clipped from V and 2 bases from J, the junction kept 8 bases outside the gene matches. The CDR3 contains 15 residues. Germline CDR1 and CDR2: LNHDA and SQIVND (reference sequence). CDR3 sequence reads: CASSRRTGANYGYTF. The CDR3 region has the DNA TGTGCCAGTAGTCGCCGAACAGGGGCGAACTATGGCTACACCTTC.

This sequence joins TRBV27 and TRBJ2-7, with TRBD1 identical over 7 bases. Looked up from germline, CDR1 is MNHEY and CDR2 is SMNVEV (reference sequence). Trimming removed 3 bases from V and 3 bases from J; junction bases left unmatched: 5. The CDR3 is made up of 14 amino acids. DNA of the CDR3: TGTGCCAGCAGTTTGCGAGGGACAGTCTACGAGCAGTACTTC. Encoded protein: CASSLRGTVYEQYF.

The CDR3 sequence: CASSSPFGGSYEQYF. CDR3 DNA sequence: TGTGCCAGCAGCTCCCCTTTCGGGGGCTCCTACGAGCAGTACTTC. The chain carries TRBV6-5 and TRBJ2-7, with a weak D call TRBD2 (6 bases). Trimming stripped 6 bases from V and 0 bases from J, with 15 bases between. Germline CDR1 MNHEY, CDR2 SVGAGI. This CDR3 comprises 15 residues.

The V call is TRBV4-1, the J call TRBJ1-5; TRBD1 matches 7 bases. CDR3 length equals 15 residues. After removal of 4 bases from V and 4 bases from J, the junction contained 7 bases not matched to a gene. Germline V gene sequence: CDR1 MGHRA, CDR2 YSYEKL. CDR3: CASSRWDRANQPQHF. The CDR3 DNA follows: TGCGCCAGCAGCCGTTGGGACAGAGCGAATCAGCCCCAGCATTTT.

This clone has a single count. CDR3 sequence (DNA): TGTGCCAGCAGTCCCAACGGACTAGCGGGAGCATGGGAGCAGTTCTTC. This translates into CASSPNGLAGAWEQFF. The chain combines TRBV27 with TRBJ2-1, with 13 positions matching TRBD2. In germline, CDR1 is MNHEY, CDR2 SMNVEV (reference sequence). Unmatched junction bases numbered 11, after V lost 5 bases and J lost 10 bases. This CDR3 is built from 16 residues.

This chain uses TRBV7-6 with TRBJ1-6, with D maybe TRBD1 (5 bases). CDR1 is SGHVS and CDR2 is FNYEAQ in the germline V gene. Trimming left V 3 bases short and J 0 bases short, with 9 bases between. This CDR3 comprises 16 residues. The DNA for the CDR3 is TGTGCCAGCAGCTTGACGGGGGACTCCTATAATTCACCCCTCCACTTT. Translated, it gives CASSLTGDSYNSPLHF.

The chain recombines TRBV4-1 with TRBJ2-7; TRBD1 aligns across 7 bases. The CDR3 is made up of 14 amino acids. The germline CDR1 and CDR2 sequences are MGHRA and YSYEKL. V dropped 4 bases and J dropped 4; count of bases not matched to a gene: 7. The CDR3 bases are TGCGCCAGCAGCCCGTGGACAGGAAAGTACGAGCAGTACTTC. This translates into CASSPWTGKYEQYF.

V and J are TRBV6-5 and TRBJ1-5, with 8 bases lining up with TRBD1. This CDR3 spans 15 amino acids. The V gene end was trimmed by 5 bases and the J gene end by 4 bases; junction bases not matched to a gene: 7. Germline loops: CDR1 MNHEY, CDR2 SVGAGI. The CDR3 sequence: CASSSRQGRNQPQHF. CDR3 nucleotide sequence: TGTGCCAGCAGTAGCCGACAGGGGCGGAATCAGCCCCAGCATTTT.

V is TRBV5-6 and J is TRBJ2-2; 7 bases agree with TRBD2. Trimming removed 2 bases from V and 3 bases from J; junction bases left unmatched: 7. CDR1 SGHDT and CDR2 YYEEEE come from the germline V gene. This CDR3 is built from 16 residues. CDR3 DNA: TGTGCCAGCAGCTTCCTGCGGGAGTACGACACCGGGGAGCTGTTTTTT. The encoded protein is CASSFLREYDTGELFF.

CDR3 nucleotides: TGTGCCATCAGTGAATCGGGGTCTAGCAATCAGCCCCAGCATTTT. This sequence encodes CAISESGSSNQPQHF. This rearrangement joins TRBV10-3 to TRBJ1-5; D unresolved. The CDR3 runs to 15 residues. The V and J ends lost 3 bases and 0 bases respectively, with 9 bases between them. Germline V gene lookup returns CDR1 ENHRY and CDR2 SYGVKD.

The V and J genes are TRBV4-2 and TRBJ2-2; weak D call: TRBD1 (6 bases). CDR1 and CDR2 (germline): LGHNA, YNFKEQ. This CDR3 contains 19 residues. Trimming left V 0 bases short and J 0 bases short, with 17 bases between. The CDR3 bases are TGTGCCAGCAGCCAAGATAGAGGCAGGGGCTTCGCGAACACCGGGGAGCTGTTTTTT. Translated: CASSQDRGRGFANTGELFF.

This clone was picked up a small number of times. V and J are TRBV13 and TRBJ1-5; the match to TRBD1 covers 7 bases. Trimming at V came to 8 bases and at J to 9 bases, leaving 7 bases not matched to a gene. This CDR3 contains 12 residues. CDR1 and CDR2 from the germline V gene are PRHDT and FYEKMQ (reference sequence). CDR3 sequence: CASRGGNGPQHF. DNA of the CDR3: TGTGCCAGCCGAGGGGGCAATGGGCCCCAGCATTTT.

This clone was seen once. The chain has TRBV5-1 and TRBJ2-7; TRBD1 aligns across 11 bases. This CDR3 is built from 14 residues. V was clipped by 3 bases and J by 7 bases; unmatched bases: 6. Germline CDR1 reads SGHRS; CDR2 reads YFSETQ. The CDR3 spells CASSSGQGASEQYF. In nucleotides, the CDR3 is TGCGCCAGCAGCTCAGGACAGGGGGCCTCAGAGCAGTACTTC.

The chain employs TRBV4-1 and TRBJ1-1; D is perhaps TRBD1 (6 bases). CDR1 is MGHRA and CDR2 is YSYEKL in the germline V gene. Between the trimmed V and J ends, which lost 6 bases and 2 bases, there was a span of 10 bases. CDR3 size: 13 residues. CDR3 DNA: TGCGCCAGCAGTCCCGGGACAAACACTGAAGCTTTCTTT. Its protein is CASSPGTNTEAFF.

This clone was counted a single time. The rearrangement joins TRBV28 to TRBJ2-1; 7 bases agree with TRBD2. Germline V gene sequence: CDR1 MDHEN, CDR2 SYDVKM. The CDR3 contains 14 residues. V shed 7 bases, J shed 10 bases, and the junction held 13 bases outside the gene matches. CDR3 residues: CASTLSTSVGEQFF. The CDR3 DNA sequence: TGTGCCAGCACCCTATCTACTAGCGTTGGCGAGCAGTTCTTC. The full variable domain, with the rest looked up from reference TRBV28 and TRBJ2-1, is DVKVTQSSRYLVKRTGEKVFLECVQDMDHENMFWYRQDPGLGLRLIYFSYDVKMKEKGDIPEGYSVSREKKERFSLILESASTNQTSMYLCASTLSTSVGEQFFGPGTRLTVL.

This clone has just a few counts. The chain uses TRBV27 and TRBJ1-4; 12 positions match TRBD1. The ends lost 8 bases at V and 3 bases at J; junction bases unmatched: 10. The V gene's germline CDR1 is MNHEY and CDR2 SMNVEV (reference sequence). The CDR3 totals 17 residues. The CDR3 loop reads CASAPGQGAFANEKLFF. In DNA form, the CDR3 reads TGTGCCAGCGCTCCGGGACAGGGGGCTTTCGCTAATGAAAAACTGTTTTTT. Looking up the rest from reference TRBV27 and TRBJ1-4 gives the full variable domain: EAQVTQNPRYLITVTGKKLTVTCSQNMNHEYMSWYRQDPGLGLRQIYYSMNVEVTDKGDVPEGYKVSRKEKRNFPLILESPSPNQTSLYFCASAPGQGAFANEKLFFGSGTQLSVL.

As DNA, the CDR3 is TGTGCCACCAGCATGGGGCTGGTCAATGAGCAGTTCTTC. It codes for CATSMGLVNEQFF. V and J are TRBV15 and TRBJ2-1, with D possibly TRBD1 on 5 matching bases. Germline V gene lookup returns CDR1 LNHNV and CDR2 YYDKDF (reference sequence). The CDR3 covers 13 residues. V lost 4 bases and J 6 bases, leaving 10 bases between the germline ends.

The chain uses TRBV27 and TRBJ1-1, with 9 positions matching TRBD1. V was clipped by 7 bases and J by 5 bases; unmatched bases: 17. Per the germline V gene, CDR1 is MNHEY and CDR2 is SMNVEV (reference sequence). The CDR3 length is 17 residues. The CDR3 region is CASILSGQGPRGTEAFF. The CDR3 DNA follows: TGTGCCAGCATTCTCTCGGGACAGGGTCCCCGTGGGACTGAAGCTTTCTTT.

This clone has a single count. V usage is TRBV7-9 and J usage is TRBJ2-7; 7 nucleotides align to TRBD1. Germline CDR1 and CDR2: SEHNR and FQNEAQ (reference sequence). Losses at the gene ends were 5 bases for V and 2 bases for J; bases not matched to a gene: 3. The CDR3 is made up of 13 amino acids. The CDR3: CASSKGQTYEQYF. The CDR3 region has the DNA TGTGCCAGCAGCAAGGGACAGACCTACGAGCAGTACTTC.

CDR3 protein: CASSQGLTANYGYTF. In DNA, the CDR3 is TGCGCCAGCAGCCAAGGCCTCACAGCTAACTATGGCTACACCTTC. The rearrangement links TRBV4-1 to TRBJ1-2; D remains ambiguous. Trimming cost V 1 base and J 0 bases, with 9 bases left between them. The CDR3 covers 15 residues. Germline assignment: CDR1 MGHRA and CDR2 YSYEKL.

CDR3 sequence reads: CASSQRDSQETQYF. The CDR3 DNA follows: TGTGCCAGCAGCCAGAGGGACAGTCAAGAGACCCAGTACTTC. The J gene is TRBJ2-5, the V gene TRBV7-9; 7 nucleotides line up with TRBD1. The CDR3 covers 14 residues. The germline CDR1 and CDR2 sequences are SEHNR and FQNEAQ (reference sequence). After removal of 5 bases from V and 2 bases from J, the junction contained 5 bases not matched to a gene.